This entry concerns a single T cell receptor beta chain. Germline V lookup: CDR1 SGDLS, CDR2 YYNGEE. The CDR3 extends over 17 amino acids. The V gene end was trimmed by 4 bases and the J gene end by 3 bases; junction bases not matched to a gene: 12. This specimen belongs to a study of control samples from healthy donors and cancer patients. Assay used: immunoSEQ multiplex PCR; TCRdb lists only in-frame clones, some missing. The repertoire includes 150,000 to 200,000 clones, around 87% of them detected once, and roughly 1.3% sits in the top ten. The TCR originated in a woman between 45 and 65 years old in good health. The chain recombines TRBV9 with TRBJ2-3; 9 bases agree with TRBD2. The source material was blood. The CDR3 loop is CASSPRTSAAVTDTQYF. The CDR3 DNA reads as TGTGCCAGCAGCCCACGGACTAGCGCAGCGGTAACAGATACGCAGTATTTT. Full variable domain (remainder filled in from reference TRBV9 and TRBJ2-3): DSGVTQTPKHLITATGQRVTLRCSPRSGDLSVYWYQQSLDQGLQFLIQYYNGEERAKGNILERFSAQQFPDLHSELNLSSLELGDSALYFCASSPRTSAAVTDTQYFGPGTRLTVL.